This section outlines one T cell receptor (beta chain) sequence together with its context. This entry is derived from a study of control samples from healthy donors and cancer patients. Sequencing was performed with immunoSEQ multiplex PCR; in TCRdb, only in-frame clones are kept and a portion is missing. The table lists roughly 120,000 clones, around 88% of them singletons. Trimming pared 2 bases from V and 4 bases from J, leaving 9 bases between. The CDR3 length is 15 residues. CDR1 and CDR2 from the germline V gene are KGHSH and LQKENI. V usage is TRBV18 and J usage is TRBJ1-6; no clear D. The receptor's source is a man aged 40-55 years in good health. Sequencing was carried out using blood. The CDR3 nucleotides are TGTGCCAGCTCACCATTGGACCAGTATAATTCACCCCTCCACTTT. Residues: CASSPLDQYNSPLHF.